This TCR beta chain was documented in a study of human T cells and chemical hapten exposure. About the study: It was small differences in pooled library volume that mainly caused per-sample TCR yields to vary. Study outcomes and limitations: There was alopecia in the donors, so their immune response may differ from that of healthy people.

With V trimmed by 6 bases and J by 7 bases, 7 bases remained unmatched. This CDR3 has 13 amino acids. Single cDNA molecules in the library carried unique molecular identifiers attached during preparation. TCRdb reprocessed the RACE reads via MiXCR and lists one record per CDR3 protein. The sample has some 70,000 distinct CDR3 sequences, roughly 9.7% seen once; the top ten hold approximately 4.7%. The time point denotes: pre-sensitization, week 0. Stated treatment: therapeutic diphenylcyclopropenone sensitization with weekly scalp DPC. This clonotype was observed many times. Its cognate antigen is unknown.

Sequencing was performed on whole blood, taken in connection with sensitization to the hapten diphenylcyclopropenone (DPC). The TCR originated in a woman aged 50 to 60 with alopecia areata. Some clones in this sample may be carry-over from other donors' samples. V and J are TRBV12-3 or TRBV12-4 and TRBJ1-2; TRBD1 agrees at 8 bases. The chain's CDR3 is CASSLGQGFGYTF. The DNA for the CDR3 is TGTGCCAGCAGCCTCGGACAGGGTTTTGGCTACACCTTC.